This T cell receptor (beta chain) was documented in a study of response to subunit inactivated influenza vaccine. In this sample, this clonotype turned up a few times. Its antigen remains unidentified. One entry per CDR3 protein results from TCRdb running MiXCR on the RT-PCR reads. The table records more than 600,000 distinct CDR3 sequences, about a fifth of them present only once. Study-wide findings and caveats: Seasonal influenza vaccination, on each occasion, was suggested by the authors to recruit few new T cells.

This CDR3 has 13 amino acids. The V end was cut by 1 base, the J end by 6 bases, with 8 bases between. The germline V gene encodes CDR1 LGHDT and CDR2 YNNKEL (reference sequence). Sequences were derived from PBMCs from blood, sampled roughly 5 days after vaccination. The chain links TRBV3-1 to TRBJ2-3; D gene unclear. The TCR was taken from a man aged 45 to 65 who received an inactivated influenza vaccine. The CDR3 here is CASSQAVIDTQYF. The CDR3 DNA reads TGTGCCAGCAGCCAAGCAGTAATCGATACGCAGTATTTT.